This T cell receptor (beta chain) stems from a study of blood T cell repertoires in COVID-19. V gave up 0 bases and J gave up 4 bases; unmatched junction bases: 3. The CDR3 runs 15 residues. Germline V gene lookup returns CDR1 SGDLS and CDR2 YYNGEE. This clone was detected only once. TCRdb's table, derived via immunoSEQ multiplex PCR, lists solely in-frame clones and lacks some. The sample records tens of thousands of clones, around 96% being singletons. Sequencing was done on a sample of peripheral blood. The TCR comes from a human donor with active COVID-19. The donor label of this sample is uncertain. This rearrangement joins TRBV9 to TRBJ2-1; 8 bases are shared with TRBD2. In DNA form, the CDR3 reads TGTGCCAGCAGCGTAGCGGGGGGGGAATACAATGAGCAGTTCTTC. Translation gives CASSVAGGEYNEQFF.